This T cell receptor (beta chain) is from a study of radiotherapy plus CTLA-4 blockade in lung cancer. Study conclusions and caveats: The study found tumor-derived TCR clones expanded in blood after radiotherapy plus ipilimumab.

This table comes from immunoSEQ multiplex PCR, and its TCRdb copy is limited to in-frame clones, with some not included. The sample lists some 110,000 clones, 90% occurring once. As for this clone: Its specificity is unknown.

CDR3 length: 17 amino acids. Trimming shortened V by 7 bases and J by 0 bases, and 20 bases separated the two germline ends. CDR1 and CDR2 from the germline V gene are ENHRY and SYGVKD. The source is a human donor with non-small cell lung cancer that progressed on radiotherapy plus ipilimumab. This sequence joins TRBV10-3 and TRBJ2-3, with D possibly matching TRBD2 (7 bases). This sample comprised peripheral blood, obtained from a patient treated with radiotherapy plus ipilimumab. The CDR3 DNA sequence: TGTGCCATCAAGGGGGGGGCAGGAGCTACTAGCACAGATACGCAGTATTTT. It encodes CAIKGGAGATSTDTQYF.